This T cell receptor beta chain appears in the sequencing data of a study of T cells in Graves' hyperthyroidism and ophthalmopathy (dated 2019 in TCRdb). Some background on the complete study: Peripheral blood was sampled at the time of initial diagnosis, prior to any treatment. To identify TCR V-J signatures that set the groups apart, the researchers used a discovery cohort of 100 patients, made up of under 50 with Graves' ophthalmopathy and approximately 57 with stable Graves' hyperthyroidism. Prospective prediction of ophthalmopathy was tested in an independent validation cohort of about 19 hyperthyroidism patients and 17 patients who later progressed to ophthalmopathy. The 95 to 100 discovery patients were randomly divided into training and test sets at a 7:3 ratio. In addition, the study compared T-cell repertoires in thyroid tissue and in blood from five or six Graves' hyperthyroidism patients. After blood sampling, hyperthyroidism patients were treated with methimazole at a starting dose of 30 mg daily, and ophthalmopathy patients were treated with high-dose intravenous methylprednisolone. TCR Vbeta CDR3 sequencing of 135 peripheral blood samples (over 40 ophthalmopathy, approximately 80 hyperthyroidism and 17 progressor patients) is reported in the paper.

Amplification of TCR beta CDR3 regions was carried out from RNA transcripts. A first-round RT-PCR of the TCR CDR3 used the HTBI primer set with the Qiagen OneStep RT-PCR kit. Libraries were constructed in a second round of multiplex PCR, after which size selection and purification were carried out. Libraries were sequenced paired-end with 100 bp reads on an Illumina HiSeq2000. In the source study's methods: SOAPnuke was used to process the raw data, throwing out any read that contained adapters or uncalled bases, had a mean Phred below 15, or lacked an exact constant-primer or identifier match. COPE v1.2.5 was used to merge the high-quality paired reads, and each unique nucleotide sequence was defined as a clonotype. Clonotypes were aligned to IMGT TRBV, TRBD and TRBJ reference segments using MiTCR v1.1. Only V-J combinations with frequency above 0.0001, covering 99.2% of repertoires, were analysed. A TCS score was defined as the ratio of F50 (clonal expansion) to E x V (chaos), with BLOSUM62-based TCRdist applied between CDR3 peptides within each V-J. Welch's t-statistics and random forest reduced around 520 V-J features to around 14, which were used in a naive Bayes classifier (R e1071). The public reads were reprocessed in TCRdb via fastp at Q25 and MiXCR, keeping in-frame beta chains. Here each entry gathers all rows of one CDR3 protein and keeps the most common genes and DNA. The V and J calls were determined by TCRdb, not by the authors. The sample table holds some 700,000 distinct CDR3 sequences, of which roughly 17% were seen once. Roughly a sixth of the sample lies in the top ten.

Stable Graves' hyperthyroidism was defined as no progression to ophthalmopathy during 18 months of follow-up. Hyperthyroidism patients were newly diagnosed, had a disease duration of under 2 months, and were aged 18 to 65 years. The study excluded patients with uncontrolled infections, other autoimmune diseases, pregnancy or lactation. Diagnoses were established on the basis of clinical symptoms, serum thyroxine and TRAb, thyroid ultrasound, and orbital computed tomography. Ficoll-Paque density gradient centrifugation was used to isolate PBMCs from 10 ml of fresh peripheral blood. Trizol reagent was used to extract total RNA, and RNA quality was then checked on an Agilent 2100 Bioanalyzer. Study-level results and caveats: Sample size was not statistically predetermined, and blinding of investigators to group allocation was not performed. During validation, the model predicted progression to ophthalmopathy a median of roughly six months ahead of onset, with almost 71% sensitivity and around 72% specificity. Most expanded thyroid clonotypes (frequency above 0.001) were also detected in blood, a finding suggesting that blood repertoires may reflect thyroid immune responses. A 13 V-J signature model separated ophthalmopathy from stable hyperthyroidism, with over 85% sensitivity and roughly 84% specificity in cross-validation and 80%/75% in testing.

The sample holds many counts of this clonotype. Its binding antigen is unknown. It has no much larger one-base neighbor in the sample; base qualities were not kept. CDR1 and CDR2, per the germline V gene, are SGHTA and FQGNSA. V loses 5 bases, J loses 3 bases, and the germline ends lie 10 bases apart. Reading from cysteine to phenylalanine, the CDR3 counts 14 amino acids. Only the CDR3 part of the read is kept: 42 bases, read in frame from the first base. Sequencing was performed on blood. Recombination linked TRBV7-2 to TRBJ1-4; the D gene assignment is ambiguous. This TCR came from a man aged 50 to 60 with Graves' hyperthyroidism. The CDR3: CASSIQSSNEKLFF. The nucleotides read TGTGCCAGCAGCATCCAGTCCTCTAATGAAAAACTGTTTTTT.